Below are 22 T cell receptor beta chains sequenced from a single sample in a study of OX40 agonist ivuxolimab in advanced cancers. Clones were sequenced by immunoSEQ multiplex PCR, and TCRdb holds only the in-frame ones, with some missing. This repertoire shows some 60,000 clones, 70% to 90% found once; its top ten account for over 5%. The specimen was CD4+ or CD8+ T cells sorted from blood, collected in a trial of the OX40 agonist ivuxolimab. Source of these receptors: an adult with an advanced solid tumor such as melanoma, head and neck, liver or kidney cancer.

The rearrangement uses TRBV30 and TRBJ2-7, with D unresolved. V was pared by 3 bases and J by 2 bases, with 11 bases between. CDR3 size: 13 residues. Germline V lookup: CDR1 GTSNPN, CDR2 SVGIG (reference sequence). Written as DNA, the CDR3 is TGTGCCTGGAGACCCCTACGACCCTACGAGCAGTACTTC. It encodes CAWRPLRPYEQYF.

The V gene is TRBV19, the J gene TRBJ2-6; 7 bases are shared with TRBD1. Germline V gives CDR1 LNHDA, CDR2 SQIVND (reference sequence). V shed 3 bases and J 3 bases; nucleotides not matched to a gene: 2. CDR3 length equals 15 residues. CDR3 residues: CASSMTGNGANVLTF. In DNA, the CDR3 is TGTGCCAGTAGTATGACAGGGAATGGGGCCAACGTCCTGACTTTC.

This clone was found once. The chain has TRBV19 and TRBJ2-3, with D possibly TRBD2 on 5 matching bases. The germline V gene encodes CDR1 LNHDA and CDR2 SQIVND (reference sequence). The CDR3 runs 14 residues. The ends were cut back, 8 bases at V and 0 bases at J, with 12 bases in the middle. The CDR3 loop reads CASRSLGSTDTQYF. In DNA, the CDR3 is TGTGCCAGTCGATCACTAGGCAGCACAGATACGCAGTATTTT.

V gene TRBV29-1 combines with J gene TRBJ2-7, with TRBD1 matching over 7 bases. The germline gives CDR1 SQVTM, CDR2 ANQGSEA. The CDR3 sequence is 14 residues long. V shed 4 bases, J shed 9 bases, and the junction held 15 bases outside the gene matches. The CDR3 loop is CSVVRGPRGEGQYF. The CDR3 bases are TGCAGCGTTGTAAGGGGGCCCCGTGGTGAAGGGCAGTACTTC.

The DNA of the CDR3 is TGTGCCAGCAGTGTGGGGGAACACGATACGCAGTATTTT. It yields the protein CASSVGEHDTQYF. The chain couples TRBV2 to TRBJ2-3; either TRBD1 or TRBD2 may supply D (5 bases each). CDR1 is SNHLY, CDR2 FYNNEI, per germline. The V gene lost 4 bases and the J gene lost 6 bases, with 11 bases spanning the gap. The CDR3 contains 13 residues.

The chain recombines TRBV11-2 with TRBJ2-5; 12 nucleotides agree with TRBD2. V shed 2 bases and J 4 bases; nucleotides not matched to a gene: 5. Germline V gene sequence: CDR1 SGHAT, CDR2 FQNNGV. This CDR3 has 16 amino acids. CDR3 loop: CASSLTLAGGRETQYF. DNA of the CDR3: TGTGCCAGCAGCTTAACCCTAGCGGGGGGGCGAGAGACCCAGTACTTC.

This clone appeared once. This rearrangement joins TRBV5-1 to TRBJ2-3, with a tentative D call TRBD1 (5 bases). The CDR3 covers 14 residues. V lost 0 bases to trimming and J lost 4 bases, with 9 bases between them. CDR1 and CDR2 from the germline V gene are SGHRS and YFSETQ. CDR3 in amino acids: CASSLGVGADTQYF. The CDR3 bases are TGCGCCAGCAGCTTGGGGGTAGGGGCAGATACGCAGTATTTT.

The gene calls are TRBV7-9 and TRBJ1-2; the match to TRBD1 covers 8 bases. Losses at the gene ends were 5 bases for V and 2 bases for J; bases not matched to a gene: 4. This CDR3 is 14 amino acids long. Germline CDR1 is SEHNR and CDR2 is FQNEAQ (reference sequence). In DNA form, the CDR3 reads TGTGCCAGCAGCCTCAGGACAGGGAACTATGGCTACACCTTC. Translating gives CASSLRTGNYGYTF.

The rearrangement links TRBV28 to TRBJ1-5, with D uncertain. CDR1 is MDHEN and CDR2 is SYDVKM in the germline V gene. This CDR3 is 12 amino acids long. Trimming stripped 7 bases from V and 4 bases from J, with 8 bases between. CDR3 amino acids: CASKRRNQPQHF. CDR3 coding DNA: TGTGCCAGCAAAAGGAGGAATCAGCCCCAGCATTTT. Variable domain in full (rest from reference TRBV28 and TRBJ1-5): DVKVTQSSRYLVKRTGEKVFLECVQDMDHENMFWYRQDPGLGLRLIYFSYDVKMKEKGDIPEGYSVSREKKERFSLILESASTNQTSMYLCASKRRNQPQHFGDGTRLSIL.

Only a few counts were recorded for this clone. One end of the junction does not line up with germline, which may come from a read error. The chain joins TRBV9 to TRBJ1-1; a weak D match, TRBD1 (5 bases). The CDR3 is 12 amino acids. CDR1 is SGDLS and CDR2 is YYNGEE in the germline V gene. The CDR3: CASSVVSGDVVF. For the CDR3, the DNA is TGTGCCAGCAGCGTAGTATCCGGGGACGTAGTCTTT.

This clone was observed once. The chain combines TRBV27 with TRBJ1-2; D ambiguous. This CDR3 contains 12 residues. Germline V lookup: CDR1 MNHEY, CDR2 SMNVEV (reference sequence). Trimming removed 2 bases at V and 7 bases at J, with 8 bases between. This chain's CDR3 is CASSLRGTGYTF. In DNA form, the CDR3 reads TGTGCCAGCAGTTTACGGGGAACTGGCTACACCTTC.

The CDR3 DNA is TGCGCCAGCAGGCAGGGGAGCGGGGCTAGCTCCTACAATGAGCAGTTCTTC. Translated: CASRQGSGASSYNEQFF. V usage is TRBV5-1 and J usage is TRBJ2-1; tentatively, D is TRBD2 (7 bases). V gave up 5 bases and J gave up 0 bases, with 18 bases separating them. From germline, CDR1 is SGHRS and CDR2 YFSETQ. This CDR3 spans 17 amino acids.

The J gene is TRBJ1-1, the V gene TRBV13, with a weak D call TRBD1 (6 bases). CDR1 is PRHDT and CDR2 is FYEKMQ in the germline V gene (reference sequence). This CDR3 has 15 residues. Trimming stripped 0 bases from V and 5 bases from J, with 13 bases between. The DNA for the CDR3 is TGTGCCAGCAGCTTAGGCGACAGGTCAATGACTGAAGCTTTCTTT. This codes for CASSLGDRSMTEAFF.

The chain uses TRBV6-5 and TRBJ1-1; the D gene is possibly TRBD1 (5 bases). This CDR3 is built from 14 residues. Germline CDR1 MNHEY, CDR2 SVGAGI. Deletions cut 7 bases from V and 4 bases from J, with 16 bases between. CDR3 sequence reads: CASTDRAQGTEAFF. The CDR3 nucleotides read TGTGCCAGCACAGACAGAGCCCAAGGCACTGAAGCTTTCTTT.

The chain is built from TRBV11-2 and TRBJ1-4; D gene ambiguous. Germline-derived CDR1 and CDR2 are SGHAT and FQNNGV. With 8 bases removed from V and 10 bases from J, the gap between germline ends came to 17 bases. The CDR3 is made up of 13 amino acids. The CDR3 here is CASGSSFAGKLFF. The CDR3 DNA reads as TGTGCCAGCGGGTCTTCCTTCGCGGGAAAACTGTTTTTT. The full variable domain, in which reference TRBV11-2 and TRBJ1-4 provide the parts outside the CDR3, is EAGVAQSPRYKIIEKRQSVAFWCNPISGHATLYWYQQILGQGPKLLIQFQNNGVVDDSQLPKDRFSAERLKGVDSTLKIQPAKLEDSAVYLCASGSSFAGKLFFGSGTQLSVL.

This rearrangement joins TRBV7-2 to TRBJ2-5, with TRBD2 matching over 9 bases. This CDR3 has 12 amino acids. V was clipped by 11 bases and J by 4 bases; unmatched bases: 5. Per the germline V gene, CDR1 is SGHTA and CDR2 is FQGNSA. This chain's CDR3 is CAGSGSSETQYF. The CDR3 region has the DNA TGTGCCGGTAGCGGGAGTTCAGAGACCCAGTACTTC.

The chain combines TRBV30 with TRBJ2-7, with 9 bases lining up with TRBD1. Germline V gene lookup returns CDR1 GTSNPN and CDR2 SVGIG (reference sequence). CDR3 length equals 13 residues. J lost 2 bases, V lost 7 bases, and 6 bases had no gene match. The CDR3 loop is CASWDRAPYEQYF. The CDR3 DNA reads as TGTGCCTCGTGGGACAGGGCCCCCTACGAGCAGTACTTC.

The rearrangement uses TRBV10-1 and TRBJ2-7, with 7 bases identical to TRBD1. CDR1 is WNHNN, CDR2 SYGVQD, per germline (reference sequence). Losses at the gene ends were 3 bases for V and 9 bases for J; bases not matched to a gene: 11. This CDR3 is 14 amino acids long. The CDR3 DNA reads TGCGCCAGCAGTGAAGGGACAGAGCCTCGGGGGCAGTACTTC. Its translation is CASSEGTEPRGQYF.

This chain's CDR3 is CASSFSGKKYEQFF. The DNA of the CDR3 is TGTGCCTCTTCTTTTAGCGGGAAGAAATATGAGCAGTTCTTC. The V gene is TRBV12-5, the J gene TRBJ2-1; 8 bases match TRBD2. There are 14 residues in the CDR3. The germline V gene encodes CDR1 LGHNT and CDR2 FRNRAP.

The CDR3 nucleotides read TGTGCCAGCAGTTTGGGCGGGAGGGCCTGGTTTTGGACCCAGTACTTC. Amino acid sequence: CASSLGGRAWFWTQYF. This chain links TRBV28 with TRBJ2-5; TRBD2 matches at 9 bases. This CDR3 region has 16 residues. Germline V gives CDR1 MDHEN, CDR2 SYDVKM. Trimming took 3 bases from V and 7 from J; bases not matched to a gene: 12.

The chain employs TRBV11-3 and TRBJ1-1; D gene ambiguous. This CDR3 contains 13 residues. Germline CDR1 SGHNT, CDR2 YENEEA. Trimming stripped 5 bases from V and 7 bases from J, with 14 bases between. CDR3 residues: CASSLTSDGEAFF. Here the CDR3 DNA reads TGTGCCAGCAGCCTCACCTCGGACGGTGAAGCTTTCTTT.

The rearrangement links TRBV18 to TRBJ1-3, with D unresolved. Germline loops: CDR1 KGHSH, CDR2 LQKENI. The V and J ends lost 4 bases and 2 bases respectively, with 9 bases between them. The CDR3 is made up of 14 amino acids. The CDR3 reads CASSLGITGNTIYF. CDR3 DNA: TGTGCCAGCTCACTCGGGATTACTGGAAACACCATATATTTT.